The T cell receptor beta chain under discussion was sequenced for a study of tumor-infiltrating lymphocytes in localized non-small cell lung cancer. Study at large: Resected tumor was paired with non-adjacent uninvolved lung from the same patient.

Notes on the study in general: Tumor T-cell fraction from TCR sequencing was not associated with recurrence-free survival (p = 0.61). IM1 and IM2 tumors showed no difference in T-cell fraction.

Profiled with immunoSEQ multiplex PCR; TCRdb holds only in-frame clones, not every one. The sample includes around 18,000 clones, less than 55% of them seen just once. This CDR3 is 17 amino acids long. CDR1 and CDR2 from the germline V gene are LGHNA and YNFKEQ. V was pared by 1 base and J by 2 bases, with 7 bases of the junction left unmatched. This clone is a singleton in its sample. What it recognizes is unknown. The sequenced sample consisted of lung tumor tissue. The sequence derives from a human donor with non-small cell lung cancer. V is TRBV4-2 and J is TRBJ2-3; 9 bases fit TRBD1. The CDR3, as DNA: TGTGCCAGCAGCCAAGCGGCCGGGACAGGGATCACAGATACGCAGTATTTT. Residues: CASSQAAGTGITDTQYF.